The next 28 T cell receptor beta chains were all read from a single sample in a study of cytomegalovirus exposure and HLA in healthy donors. The PCR ran on 60 Vbeta and 13 Jbeta primers. Data came from immunoSEQ multiplex PCR; TCRdb stores just in-frame clones and leaves some out. Of about 160,000 clones in the sample, around 80% are singletons; the top ten hold more than 9.5%. The sample was PBMCs. Every receptor here comes from a man younger than 30 in good health and CMV-seropositive.

The genes are TRBV7-8 and TRBJ1-1; D perhaps matches TRBD1 (6 bases). V gave up 3 bases and J gave up 5 bases, with 13 bases separating them. This CDR3 is 14 amino acids long. The germline gives CDR1 SGHVS, CDR2 FQNEAQ. CDR3 nucleotides: TGTGCCAGCAGCTTTGGGGGCTTGGGGACTGAAGCTTTCTTT. Amino acid sequence: CASSFGGLGTEAFF.

V usage is TRBV19 and J usage is TRBJ2-1; the D gene is possibly TRBD1 (6 bases). Trimming left V 1 base short and J 6 bases short, with 13 bases between. The CDR3 spans 15 residues. Per the germline V gene, CDR1 is LNHDA and CDR2 is SQIVND (reference sequence). CDR3 in amino acids: CASSIGFSRGNEQFF. DNA of the CDR3: TGTGCCAGTAGTATAGGTTTCTCCAGGGGCAATGAGCAGTTCTTC.

The J gene is TRBJ2-7, the V gene TRBV11-2, with D unclear. Germline-derived CDR1 and CDR2 are SGHAT and FQNNGV. The CDR3 sequence is 15 residues long. Trimming shortened V by 2 bases and J by 2 bases, and 13 bases separated the two germline ends. CDR3 protein: CASSLKFATTYEQYF. In DNA form, the CDR3 reads TGTGCCAGCAGCTTAAAATTCGCAACAACCTACGAGCAGTACTTC.

The chain is built from TRBV27 and TRBJ2-2; D is ambiguous. Looked up from germline, CDR1 is MNHEY and CDR2 is SMNVEV (reference sequence). The germline V and J ends were trimmed by 3 bases and 2 bases, with 7 bases remaining between them. This CDR3 is 14 amino acids long. CDR3 sequence: CASSLRRNTGELFF. CDR3 sequence (DNA): TGTGCCAGCAGTTTGCGAAGAAACACCGGGGAGCTGTTTTTT.

The V call is TRBV5-8, the J call TRBJ2-7, with D possibly TRBD1 on 6 matching bases. The germline V gene has CDR1 SGHTS and CDR2 YDEGEE. The CDR3 runs 14 residues. The V gene lost 3 bases and the J gene lost 1 base, with 11 bases spanning the gap. In DNA form, the CDR3 reads TGTGCCAGCAGCTACGGGACACATTCCTACGAGCAGTACTTC. Its protein is CASSYGTHSYEQYF.

The V call is TRBV19, the J call TRBJ1-2, with a possible D match to TRBD1 (5 bases). V lost 9 bases and J 1 base, leaving 9 bases between the germline ends. This CDR3 is 12 amino acids long. Per the germline V gene, CDR1 is LNHDA and CDR2 is SQIVND (reference sequence). The CDR3 is CASGGLNYGYTF. The CDR3 DNA reads TGTGCCAGCGGGGGACTTAACTATGGCTACACCTTC.

The chain employs TRBV7-9 and TRBJ1-6; D unclear. The CDR3 loop spans 12 amino acids. Germline V gives CDR1 SEHNR, CDR2 FQNEAQ (reference sequence). V lost 7 bases and J 7 bases, leaving 8 bases between the germline ends. The CDR3 is CASNQENSPLHF. In nucleotides, the CDR3 is TGTGCCAGCAACCAAGAGAATTCACCCCTCCACTTT.

This sequence joins TRBV13 and TRBJ1-1, with TRBD1 identical over 10 bases. Germline V gene sequence: CDR1 PRHDT, CDR2 FYEKMQ (reference sequence). The length of the CDR3 is 15 residues. J lost 1 base, V lost 6 bases, and 5 bases had no gene match. The CDR3, as DNA: TGTGCCAGCAGTCCGGGACAGGGGTCGAACACTGAAGCTTTCTTT. Translation: CASSPGQGSNTEAFF.

This clone was counted only a few times. The chain employs TRBV30 and TRBJ2-3; perhaps TRBD2 as D (7 bases). The CDR3 covers 14 residues. Germline V gene data show CDR1 as GTSNPN and CDR2 as SVGIG (reference sequence). V shed 2 bases and J shed 5 bases, with 14 bases lying between them. Here the CDR3 DNA reads TGTGCCTGGAGTCGCGGCGGGGGCGGAGATACGCAGTATTTT. This sequence encodes CAWSRGGGGDTQYF.

V usage is TRBV6-5 and J usage is TRBJ1-1, with 7 bases that match TRBD1. Per germline, CDR1 MNHEY and CDR2 SVGAGI. V gave up 6 bases and J gave up 3 bases; unmatched junction bases: 10. CDR3 length: 15 residues. The CDR3 coding sequence is TGTGCCAGCAGCCCGAGACAGGGTTTGGACACTGAAGCTTTCTTT. Translation: CASSPRQGLDTEAFF.

Worth noting for this clone: Other DNA variants within this sample encode the same CDR3. The chain couples TRBV5-6 to TRBJ2-7, with D hard to call. Trimming pared 0 bases from V and 6 bases from J, leaving 7 bases between. The CDR3 is 12 amino acids. Germline CDR1 reads SGHDT; CDR2 reads YYEEEE. The CDR3 region has the DNA TGTGCCAGCAGCTTGGGAGGTCCCGAGCAGTACTTC. This sequence encodes CASSLGGPEQYF.

The genes are TRBV23-1 and TRBJ1-5, with TRBD1 as a possible D gene (5 bases). TRBV23-1 is an ORF; its function is uncertain. V was pared by 6 bases and J by 3 bases, with 24 bases between. The CDR3 runs 18 residues. The CDR3 is CASRLNRRGSLNNQPQHF. The CDR3 DNA reads as TGCGCCAGCAGGCTCAATCGGAGGGGCTCCTTAAACAATCAGCCCCAGCATTTT.

Remarks on this clone: Other DNA sequences within the sample encode an identical CDR3. This chain links TRBV7-9 with TRBJ1-1; perhaps TRBD1 as D (5 bases). V dropped 1 base and J dropped 2 bases, with 8 bases sitting between them. The CDR3 is 14 amino acids. Germline V gene sequence: CDR1 SEHNR, CDR2 FQNEAQ (reference sequence). CDR3 loop: CASSLGGGNTEAFF. The CDR3, as DNA: TGTGCCAGCAGCTTAGGGGGGGGTAACACTGAAGCTTTCTTT.

The genes are TRBV9 and TRBJ2-5; D possibly corresponds to TRBD2 (6 bases). The DNA end is a closer match to TRBJ2-7, so the J assignment may be wrong. The CDR3 is 14 amino acids. Germline V gene lookup returns CDR1 SGDLS and CDR2 YYNGEE. CDR3 sequence reads: CASSVGQRVDEQYF. CDR3 bases: TGTGCCAGCAGCGTAGGGCAGCGGGTCGACGAGCAGTACTTC.

This chain links TRBV4-1 with TRBJ2-6, with D possibly TRBD1 on 6 matching bases. This CDR3 region has 17 residues. Trimming took 4 bases from V and 3 from J, leaving 16 bases between them. Germline CDR1 is MGHRA and CDR2 is YSYEKL. The CDR3 nucleotides are TGCGCCAGCAGCCCAGGTGCAGGGGCGAGTGGGGCCAACGTCCTGACTTTC. Its translation is CASSPGAGASGANVLTF.

A word on this clone: At one of its ends the junction is not consistent with the germline gene, which may arise from a read error. This chain connects TRBV7-9 to TRBJ1-5; a weak D match, TRBD1 (5 bases). Germline CDR1 is SEHNR and CDR2 is FQNEAQ (reference sequence). The CDR3 is 14 amino acids. CDR3 amino acids: CSSSPGTGGWPQHF. The DNA for the CDR3 is TGTTCCAGCAGCCCTGGGACGGGGGGTTGGCCCCAGCATTTT.

V usage is TRBV30 and J usage is TRBJ2-1; 8 bases are shared with TRBD2. Germline trimming cut 3 bases from V and 8 bases from J; bases unmatched to any gene: 9. The germline V gene has CDR1 GTSNPN and CDR2 SVGIG (reference sequence). CDR3 length: 14 residues. The CDR3 bases are TGTGCCTGGAGATCAGCGGGGGCCCACCATGAGCAGTTCTTC. This gives the protein CAWRSAGAHHEQFF.

This chain connects TRBV25-1 to TRBJ2-3; D gene uncertain. Germline V CDR1 and CDR2: MGHDK, SYGVNS. The CDR3 extends over 12 amino acids. Trimming pared 6 bases from V and 0 bases from J, leaving 4 bases between. The CDR3 protein is CASSSSTDTQYF. The CDR3, as DNA: TGTGCCAGCAGCTCCAGCACAGATACGCAGTATTTT.

The CDR3 DNA is TGTGCCAGCTCACCCCTAGTCCCGGGAGCCCACCAATCCAACTATGGCTACACCTTC. Translating it yields CASSPLVPGAHQSNYGYTF. The genes are TRBV18 and TRBJ1-2; D not certain. The CDR3 covers 19 residues. V gave up 3 bases and J gave up 2 bases, with 25 bases separating them. Germline CDR1 is KGHSH and CDR2 is LQKENI.

The chain recombines TRBV11-2 with TRBJ1-2; 7 bases line up with TRBD1. CDR3 length: 15 amino acids. Germline assignment: CDR1 SGHAT and CDR2 FQNNGV. V dropped 5 bases and J dropped 4; count of bases not matched to a gene: 10. This CDR3 is CASSRYTGASYGYTF. The DNA of the CDR3 is TGTGCCAGCAGCCGCTATACAGGGGCCTCCTATGGCTACACCTTC.

The CDR3 sequence is CASSLTRAGELFF. The CDR3 coding sequence is TGTGCCAGCAGCTTAACGAGGGCCGGGGAGCTGTTTTTT. The chain employs TRBV11-2 and TRBJ2-2; tentatively, D is TRBD2 (5 bases). This CDR3 has 13 amino acids. V was cut by 2 bases and J by 6 bases, with 7 bases left in between. Germline V gives CDR1 SGHAT, CDR2 FQNNGV.

V and J are TRBV16 and TRBJ1-3; D perhaps matches TRBD1 (5 bases). The ends were cut back, 4 bases at V and 4 bases at J, with 11 bases in the middle. The CDR3 covers 14 residues. From germline, CDR1 is KGHSY and CDR2 FQNENV. The CDR3 nucleotides read TGTGCCAGCAGCCGAATGGAGGGGGGAAACACCATATATTTT. This sequence encodes CASSRMEGGNTIYF. Supplemented by reference TRBV16 and TRBJ1-3, the full variable domain reads GEEVAQTPKHLVRGEGQKAKLYCAPIKGHSYVFWYQQVLKNEFKFLISFQNENVFDETGMPKERFSAKCLPNSPCSLEIQATKLEDSAVYFCASSRMEGGNTIYFGEGSWLTVV.

This clone appeared a single time. The V and J genes are TRBV28 and TRBJ2-5; D remains unclear. The ends were cut back, 3 bases at V and 2 bases at J, with 7 bases in the middle. Per germline, CDR1 MDHEN and CDR2 SYDVKM. The CDR3 has 13 amino acids. The CDR3 DNA is TGTGCCAGCAGTTTGATAGCTCAAGAGACCCAGTACTTC. This gives the protein CASSLIAQETQYF.

This sequence joins TRBV18 and TRBJ1-5, with 7 bases aligning to TRBD1. The CDR3 runs 14 residues. With 3 bases clipped from V and 7 bases from J, the junction kept 6 bases outside the gene matches. Per germline, CDR1 KGHSH and CDR2 LQKENI. The CDR3 sequence is CASSPGTEQQPQHF. CDR3 DNA: TGTGCCAGCTCACCGGGGACAGAGCAACAGCCCCAGCATTTT.

Details on this clone: One junction end disagrees with the germline gene, perhaps due to a read error. The J gene is TRBJ2-6, the V gene TRBV7-9; D perhaps matches TRBD1 (5 bases). CDR3 length: 14 amino acids. Germline V CDR1 and CDR2: SEHNR, FQNEAQ (reference sequence). CDR3 bases: TGTGCCAGCAGCTTCAACTCTGGGGCCAACGGCCTGACTTTC. It encodes CASSFNSGANGLTF.

The V gene is TRBV7-9, the J gene TRBJ2-2; 9 bases align to TRBD1. With 1 base clipped from V and 4 bases from J, the junction kept 4 bases outside the gene matches. The CDR3 runs to 16 residues. Germline CDR1 is SEHNR and CDR2 is FQNEAQ (reference sequence). The CDR3 DNA sequence: TGTGCCAGCAGCTTAGGGGGACAGGGCACCACCGGGGAGCTGTTTTTT. Protein: CASSLGGQGTTGELFF.

The rearrangement links TRBV9 to TRBJ1-2; a weak D match, TRBD1 (6 bases). Between the trimmed V and J ends, which lost 3 bases and 6 bases, there was a span of 24 bases. Germline V gives CDR1 SGDLS, CDR2 YYNGEE. CDR3 length: 17 amino acids. The DNA for the CDR3 is TGTGCCAGCAGCGCATCCCCCCGGGACAAGAAGGGTAATGGCTACACCTTC. Encoded protein: CASSASPRDKKGNGYTF.

This clone appeared a single time. J is TRBJ2-4 and V is TRBV9, with 7 bases matching TRBD1. The length of the CDR3 is 15 residues. V was pared by 4 bases and J by 5 bases, with 9 bases of the junction left unmatched. Looked up from germline, CDR1 is SGDLS and CDR2 is YYNGEE. Here the CDR3 DNA reads TGTGCCAGCAGCCCCCAGACAGGGCAGGAAAACATTCAGTACTTC. It codes for CASSPQTGQENIQYF.